Listed below are T cell receptor beta chains from one sample, sequenced in a study of T cell repertoires in cytomegalovirus infection. From the reads, TCRdb called clonotypes with MiXCR, one entry per CDR3 protein. The data show approximately 630,000 distinct CDR3 sequences, approximately 24% seen once. The specimen was CD8+ T cells from PBMCs. All receptors come from a human donor in good health (CMV status not recorded). Some clones in this sample may be carry-over from other donors' samples. The CDR3 runs from the conserved cysteine through the conserved F or W. D genes are given only for firm matches. Some rows have no size entry. The others give once, few or many, or a class for an expanded clone.

abundance: many; v_gene: TRBV7-6; d_gene: TRBD2; j_gene: TRBJ2-2; len: 15; CDR3aa: CASSSSGGATGELFF; CDR3nt: TGTGCCAGCAGCTCTAGCGGGGGGGCCACCGGGGAGCTGTTTTTT
abundance: many; v_gene: TRBV12-3/TRBV12-4; d_gene: -; j_gene: TRBJ1-5; len: 15; CDR3aa: CASSLEGNGNQPQHF; CDR3nt: TGTGCCAGCAGTTTGGAGGGGAATGGCAATCAGCCCCAGCATTTT
abundance: -; v_gene: TRBV14; d_gene: TRBD2; j_gene: TRBJ2-7; len: 16; CDR3aa: CASSQDLGGTYYEQYF; CDR3nt: TGTGCCAGCAGCCAAGATCTCGGGGGGACTTACTACGAGCAGTACTTC
abundance: -; v_gene: TRBV10-3; d_gene: -; j_gene: TRBJ2-1; len: 12; CDR3aa: CAISEMIYEQFF; CDR3nt: TGTGCCATCAGTGAAATGATCTATGAGCAGTTCTTC
abundance: -; v_gene: TRBV14; d_gene: -; j_gene: TRBJ1-1; len: 14; CDR3aa: CASSHQEAGGEAFF; CDR3nt: TGTGCCAGCAGTCACCAAGAAGCGGGGGGTGAAGCTTTCTTT
abundance: -; v_gene: TRBV28; d_gene: -; j_gene: TRBJ1-6; len: 16; CDR3aa: CASIAMGSSYNSPLHF; CDR3nt: TGTGCCAGCATCGCCATGGGAAGCTCCTATAATTCACCCCTCCACTTT
abundance: few; v_gene: TRBV20-1; d_gene: -; j_gene: TRBJ2-1; len: 15; CDR3aa: CSARSPRGRLYEQFF; CDR3nt: TGCAGTGCTAGATCCCCCCGGGGGCGCTTATATGAGCAGTTCTTC
abundance: many; v_gene: TRBV5-1; d_gene: TRBD1; j_gene: TRBJ1-2; len: 14; CDR3aa: CASSITGTGYGYTF; CDR3nt: TGCGCCAGCAGCATCACCGGGACAGGCTATGGCTACACCTTC
abundance: -; v_gene: TRBV29-1; d_gene: TRBD1; j_gene: TRBJ1-2; len: 16; CDR3aa: CSVRTGQDIVNYGYTF; CDR3nt: TGCAGCGTTCGCACGGGACAGGACATCGTTAACTATGGCTACACCTTC
abundance: many; v_gene: TRBV14; d_gene: -; j_gene: TRBJ2-3; len: 14; CDR3aa: CASSQRQATDTQYF; CDR3nt: TGTGCCAGCAGCCAGCGACAGGCTACAGATACGCAGTATTTT
abundance: -; v_gene: TRBV12-5; d_gene: TRBD2; j_gene: TRBJ2-3; len: 19; CDR3aa: CASGLVLGLAGGSTDTQYF; CDR3nt: TGTGCTAGTGGTTTGGTCCTAGGACTAGCGGGGGGATCCACAGATACGCAGTATTTT
abundance: few; v_gene: TRBV7-6; d_gene: TRBD1; j_gene: TRBJ1-5; len: 16; CDR3aa: CASSSSGTGGHQPQHF; CDR3nt: TGTGCCAGCAGCTCGTCCGGGACAGGGGGGCATCAGCCCCAGCATTTT
abundance: many; v_gene: TRBV7-6; d_gene: -; j_gene: TRBJ2-1; len: 15; CDR3aa: CASSPFDSSYNEQFF; CDR3nt: TGTGCCAGCAGCCCATTCGACAGCTCCTACAATGAGCAGTTCTTC
abundance: -; v_gene: TRBV7-9; d_gene: -; j_gene: TRBJ2-2; len: 13; CDR3aa: CASSQSSTGELFF; CDR3nt: TGTGCCAGCAGCCAAAGTAGCACCGGGGAGCTGTTTTTT
abundance: -; v_gene: TRBV29-1; d_gene: -; j_gene: TRBJ2-2; len: 11; CDR3aa: CSAEYGGELFF; CDR3nt: TGCAGCGCCGAATATGGCGGGGAGCTGTTTTTT
abundance: -; v_gene: TRBV7-9; d_gene: TRBD2; j_gene: TRBJ2-6; len: 16; CDR3aa: CASSSSGGAGADVLTF; CDR3nt: TGTGCCAGCAGCTCCTCGGGAGGAGCTGGGGCCGACGTCCTGACTTTC
abundance: few; v_gene: TRBV20-1; d_gene: TRBD2; j_gene: TRBJ2-7; len: 14; CDR3aa: CSARVAGGLFEQYF; CDR3nt: TGCAGTGCTAGAGTAGCGGGGGGCCTTTTCGAGCAGTACTTC